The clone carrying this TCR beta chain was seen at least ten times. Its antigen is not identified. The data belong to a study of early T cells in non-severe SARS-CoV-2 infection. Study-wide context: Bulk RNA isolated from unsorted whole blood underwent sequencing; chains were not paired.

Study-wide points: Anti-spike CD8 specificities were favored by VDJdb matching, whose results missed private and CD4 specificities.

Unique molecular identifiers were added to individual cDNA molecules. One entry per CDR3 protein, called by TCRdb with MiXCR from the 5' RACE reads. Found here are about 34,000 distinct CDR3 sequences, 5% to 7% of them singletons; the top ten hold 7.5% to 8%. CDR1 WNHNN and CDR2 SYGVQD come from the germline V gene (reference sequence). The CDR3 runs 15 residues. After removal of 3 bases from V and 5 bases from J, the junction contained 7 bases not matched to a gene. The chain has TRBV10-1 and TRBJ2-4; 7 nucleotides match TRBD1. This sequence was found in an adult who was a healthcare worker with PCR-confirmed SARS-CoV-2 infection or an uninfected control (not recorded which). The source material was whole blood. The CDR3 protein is CASSDSGQRENIQYF. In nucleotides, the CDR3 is TGCGCCAGCAGTGATTCGGGACAGAGGGAAAACATTCAGTACTTC.